This T cell receptor (beta chain) was sequenced during a study of blood T cell repertoires in COVID-19. Authors' analysis steps: Reference gene primer amplification yielded estimated nucleated cell counts. Generated by immunoSEQ multiplex PCR, the TCRdb table keeps only in-frame clones and is missing some. V and J calls and clone size come straight from that table; D and trimming were deduced from the DNA. The sample contains roughly 250,000 clones, 86% of which appear only once. The source is a man aged 35-49 years who had recovered from COVID-19. The sample taken for sequencing was peripheral blood.

The chain's CDR3 is CASSKGSPRERGYTF. In DNA, the CDR3 is TGTGCCAGTAGTAAGGGCAGCCCCAGGGAAAGGGGCTACACCTTC. This chain uses TRBV19 with TRBJ1-2, with D tentatively TRBD1 (5 bases). This CDR3 contains 15 residues. The ends were cut back, 4 bases at V and 8 bases at J, with 20 bases in the middle. CDR1 is LNHDA, CDR2 SQIVND, per germline (reference sequence).